This TCR beta chain was captured by sequencing in a study of blood T cell repertoires in COVID-19. Study as a whole: The United States, Italy and Spain were the sources of the acute and convalescent COVID-19 samples. Sources were T cells, B-cell-depleted T cells, or PBMCs; the material itself was cDNA or gDNA.

Germline CDR1 is SGDLS and CDR2 is YYNGEE. CDR3 size: 14 residues. V was shortened by 0 bases and J by 5 bases, with 12 bases between the two germline ends. Original analysis: Estimated nucleated cell counts came from reference gene primer amplification. Measured with immunoSEQ multiplex PCR; TCRdb has only the in-frame clones, and not every one. V and J calls and clone size are as listed in that table; D and trimming were resolved from the DNA. The data hold 40,000 or so clones, with 89% observed a single time. The sequence derives from a man aged 45-60 years with active COVID-19. Sequenced sample: peripheral blood. The gene calls are TRBV9 and TRBJ2-7; D call uncertain. The CDR3 coding sequence is TGTGCCAGCAGCGTAGACCTAGGTATACACGAGCAGTACTTC. It is translated as CASSVDLGIHEQYF.